Presented here are 16 T cell receptor beta chains from one specimen sequenced in a study of technical replicates of blood from a handful of donors. The data were produced by immunoSEQ multiplex PCR, yet TCRdb's version contains in-frame clones alone and is incomplete. The sample contains about 56,000 clones, about 93% of which appear only once. Specimen: PBMCs. These receptor sequences come from a human donor in good health. Some clones in this sample may be carry-over from other donors' samples.

The chain has TRBV6-1 and TRBJ1-1; D ambiguous. V was pared by 1 base and J by 4 bases, with 16 bases between. The CDR3 runs to 16 residues. Germline CDR1 is MNHNS and CDR2 is SASEGT. CDR3 residues: CASSEEARLRSTEAFF. The DNA for the CDR3 is TGTGCCAGCAGTGAAGAGGCCCGACTACGGAGCACTGAAGCTTTCTTT.

V gene TRBV5-1 combines with J gene TRBJ2-1; D might be TRBD1 (6 bases). The CDR3 sequence is 14 residues long. V gave up 0 bases and J gave up 6 bases, with 10 bases separating them. Germline loops: CDR1 SGHRS, CDR2 YFSETQ. CDR3 nucleotide sequence: TGCGCCAGCAGCTTGGTGGAGGACAGCAATGAGCAGTTCTTC. It codes for CASSLVEDSNEQFF.

This clone was counted at least ten times. V gene TRBV2 combines with J gene TRBJ2-3, with unresolved D. The CDR3 loop spans 12 amino acids. With 6 bases removed from V and 4 bases from J, the gap between germline ends came to 8 bases. The germline gives CDR1 SNHLY, CDR2 FYNNEI. CDR3 sequence: CASSAPADTQYF. The CDR3 nucleotides are TGTGCCAGCAGCGCGCCCGCAGATACGCAGTATTTT.

The sample holds a few counts of this clone. V is TRBV7-3 and J is TRBJ2-5, with D perhaps matching TRBD2 (6 bases). The CDR3 consists of 13 residues. V was trimmed by 5 bases and J by 1 base, leaving 8 bases between them. Germline-derived CDR1 and CDR2 are SGHTA and FQGTGA. CDR3 nucleotides: TGTGCCAGCAGCCGTAGCGGCCAAGAGACCCAGTACTTC. Translated, it gives CASSRSGQETQYF.

The J gene is TRBJ1-5, the V gene TRBV6-1, with 9 bases fitting TRBD1. The CDR3 contains 15 residues. After removal of 7 bases from V and 7 bases from J, the junction contained 11 bases not matched to a gene. The germline CDR1 and CDR2 sequences are MNHNS and SASEGT. DNA of the CDR3: TGTGCCAGCACCGGAACAGGGGGCCAAAACCAGCCCCAGCATTTT. This translates into CASTGTGGQNQPQHF.

This chain connects TRBV7-8 to TRBJ2-1; 7 bases line up with TRBD2. This CDR3 is built from 12 residues. With V trimmed by 2 bases and J by 12 bases, 4 bases remained unmatched. Germline V CDR1 and CDR2: SGHVS, FQNEAQ. In nucleotides, the CDR3 is TGTGCCAGCAGCTTAACTAGCGTGGTGCAGTTCTTC. It encodes CASSLTSVVQFF.

V gene TRBV29-1 combines with J gene TRBJ2-1; D is uncertain. From germline, CDR1 is SQVTM and CDR2 ANQGSEA. Deletions cut 1 base from V and 4 bases from J, with 11 bases between. The CDR3 contains 14 residues. The CDR3 coding sequence is TGCAGCGTTGAAGCGGTACGGAGTTACAATGAGCAGTTCTTC. This gives the protein CSVEAVRSYNEQFF.

This chain connects TRBV2 to TRBJ2-4; TRBD2 agrees at 12 bases. The CDR3 extends over 19 amino acids. Looked up from germline, CDR1 is SNHLY and CDR2 is FYNNEI. The junction had 19 bases not matched to a gene; V was cut back by 5 bases and J by 8 bases. CDR3 nucleotide sequence: TGTGCCAGCAGTACGACGTGGGGGCTAGCGGGGGGGCTCAGGTACATTCAGTACTTC. It translates to CASSTTWGLAGGLRYIQYF.

CDR3 sequence reads: CASRDRGRNTEAFF. The CDR3 bases are TGCGCCAGCAGGGACAGGGGACGGAACACTGAAGCTTTCTTT. The rearrangement joins TRBV4-3 to TRBJ1-1; 9 nucleotides line up with TRBD1. The CDR3 runs 14 residues. Per the germline V gene, CDR1 is LGHNA and CDR2 is YSLEER. Losses at the gene ends were 6 bases for V and 1 base for J; bases not matched to a gene: 3.

The chain uses TRBV7-2 and TRBJ1-4; no clear D gene. V was clipped by 5 bases and J by 0 bases, with 10 bases between them. The CDR3 covers 15 residues. The germline CDR1 and CDR2 sequences are SGHTA and FQGNSA. CDR3 sequence: CASSANRATNEKLFF. The DNA of the CDR3 is TGTGCCAGCAGCGCAAACAGAGCAACTAATGAAAAACTGTTTTTT.

This clone was detected only a few times. J is TRBJ2-1 and V is TRBV2, with TRBD2 identical over 7 bases. This CDR3 region has 13 residues. Germline V CDR1 and CDR2: SNHLY, FYNNEI. Losses at the gene ends were 7 bases for V and 10 bases for J; bases not matched to a gene: 10. The DNA for the CDR3 is TGTGCCAGCAAAGGGGCGGGGGAGCGGGAGCAGTTCTTC. It yields the protein CASKGAGEREQFF.

V is TRBV14 and J is TRBJ2-5; D is perhaps TRBD2 (6 bases). The V end lost 4 bases, the J end lost 2 bases, and 14 bases lay between the germline ends. The CDR3 covers 15 residues. The germline V gene has CDR1 SGHDN and CDR2 FVKESK. The CDR3 is CASSRGLFEQETQYF. CDR3 in DNA: TGTGCCAGCAGCCGAGGACTATTTGAGCAAGAGACCCAGTACTTC.

This clone was seen more than once but under ten times. V is TRBV4-3 and J is TRBJ1-4; the D gene is possibly TRBD1 (5 bases). The germline V and J ends were trimmed by 1 base and 7 bases, with 22 bases remaining between them. Germline V gene sequence: CDR1 LGHNA, CDR2 YSLEER. There are 18 residues in the CDR3. The CDR3 nucleotides read TGCGCCAGCAGCCAAGCACGTTGGGGGGGGAGGGCCGGTGAAAAACTGTTTTTT. Residues: CASSQARWGGRAGEKLFF.

This chain links TRBV4-2 with TRBJ2-1, with TRBD2 identical over 7 bases. CDR1 is LGHNA, CDR2 YNFKEQ, per germline. The CDR3 length is 12 residues. V trimming: 3 bases; J trimming: 10 bases; junction bases outside the gene matches: 3. CDR3 sequence (DNA): TGTGCCAGCAGCCACGAAGCGGGGGAGCAGTTCTTC. Residues: CASSHEAGEQFF.

The V and J genes are TRBV13 and TRBJ1-2, with 11 bases matching TRBD1. Germline V gene data show CDR1 as PRHDT and CDR2 as FYEKMQ (reference sequence). The V and J ends lost 4 bases and 7 bases, in that order; junction bases with no gene match: 8. The CDR3 covers 15 residues. The chain's CDR3 is CASSSRDRGYGGYTF. In nucleotides, the CDR3 is TGTGCCAGCAGCTCTAGGGACAGGGGGTACGGTGGCTACACCTTC.

This rearrangement joins TRBV6-1 to TRBJ2-5; 7 nucleotides align to TRBD2. The CDR3 runs to 14 residues. J lost 4 bases, V lost 10 bases, and 12 bases had no gene match. From germline, CDR1 is MNHNS and CDR2 SASEGT. CDR3 amino acids: CATTTGPGGETQYF. In nucleotides, the CDR3 is TGTGCCACCACCACTGGGCCGGGGGGAGAGACCCAGTACTTC.